Sequencing of this T cell receptor beta chain was carried out in a study of T cell responses to AZD1222 COVID-19 vaccine. The table came from immunoSEQ multiplex PCR; TCRdb's copy has only in-frame clones and leaves some out. The sample carries under 150,000 clones, approximately 94% recorded once. V gave up 0 bases and J gave up 1 base, with 10 bases separating them. This CDR3 has 16 residues. CDR1 and CDR2 from the germline V gene are SGHNT and YYREEE (reference sequence). This TCR derives from an adult in good health. Sample: peripheral blood, taken on day 0 of AZD1222 vaccination. The V call is TRBV5-4, the J call TRBJ2-2; D is ambiguous. The CDR3 sequence is CASSLAGAVNTGELFF. CDR3 sequence (DNA): TGTGCCAGCAGCTTGGCCGGCGCAGTGAACACCGGGGAGCTGTTTTTT.